A single sample gave rise to the 29 T cell receptor beta chains below, sequenced in a study of patients and donors after allogeneic stem cell transplantation (dated by TCRdb to 2019 to 2021). The library was obtained by RT-PCR. TCRdb shows the sequencer as NextSeq 550. TCRdb trimmed public reads at Q25 via fastp, called clones via MiXCR and kept in-frame beta chains. When rows share a CDR3 protein, they turn into one entry using the most common DNA and genes. The sample includes under 200,000 distinct CDR3 sequences, with 24% observed a single time. Jointly, the top ten make up around 26% of the sample. Sequencing used blood, either unsorted or a sorted T cell fraction (not recorded which). These receptors originate from a human donor who was either an allogeneic HSCT recipient or a stem cell or donor lymphocyte infusion donor (not recorded which). It is not recorded whose cells these are; they may come from a transplant donor.

This sequence joins TRBV28 and TRBJ1-4, with 11 bases fitting TRBD1. Germline CDR1 is MDHEN and CDR2 is SYDVKM. This CDR3 has 13 amino acids. V dropped 10 bases and J dropped 7; count of bases not matched to a gene: 5. The CDR3 sequence is CATRTGGSEKLFF. In DNA form, the CDR3 reads TGTGCCACCAGGACAGGGGGCTCTGAAAAACTGTTTTTT.

This clonotype has a handful of counts. The chain carries TRBV5-1 and TRBJ2-3; D is perhaps TRBD2 (5 bases). Germline V gene sequence: CDR1 SGHRS, CDR2 YFSETQ. The CDR3 is 11 residues long. Trimming took 3 bases from V and 9 from J, leaving 8 bases between them. The CDR3 reads CASSSEVTQYF. CDR3 DNA sequence: TGCGCCAGCAGCTCGGAGGTCACGCAGTATTTT.

This clonotype was counted between two and nine times. The V gene is TRBV6-5, the J gene TRBJ2-7, with no clear D. This CDR3 region has 13 residues. Trimming removed 6 bases at V and 5 bases at J, with 14 bases between. Per germline, CDR1 MNHEY and CDR2 SVGAGI. The CDR3 is CASSSPTNHEQYF. The DNA of the CDR3 is TGTGCCAGCAGCTCACCGACAAACCACGAGCAGTACTTC.

This clonotype was recorded a few times. This chain connects TRBV7-3 to TRBJ1-2; 8 bases line up with TRBD1. J lost 7 bases, V lost 4 bases, and 5 bases had no gene match. CDR3 size: 13 residues. Germline CDR1 SGHTA, CDR2 FQGTGA. The CDR3 loop is CASSSDRESGYTF. The CDR3 DNA is TGTGCCAGCAGCTCGGACAGGGAATCTGGCTACACCTTC. The variable domain in full, with the rest retrieved from reference TRBV7-3 and TRBJ1-2, is GAGVSQTPSNKVTEKGKYVELRCDPISGHTALYWYRQSLGQGPEFLIYFQGTGAADDSGLPNDRFFAVRPEGSVSTLKIQRTERGDSAVYLCASSSDRESGYTFGSGTRLTVV.

The V and J genes are TRBV7-9 and TRBJ2-5; unclear D gene. The CDR3 runs to 13 residues. V was pared by 5 bases and J by 2 bases, with 9 bases between. From germline, CDR1 is SEHNR and CDR2 FQNEAQ (reference sequence). CDR3 residues: CASSPRSQETQYF. The CDR3 DNA follows: TGTGCCAGCAGCCCCAGATCTCAAGAGACCCAGTACTTC.

In its sample, this clonotype was seen many times. The chain carries TRBV12-3 or TRBV12-4 and TRBJ1-1, with D hard to call. The ends were cut back, 5 bases at V and 5 bases at J, with 9 bases in the middle. The CDR3 is 12 residues long. The CDR3: CASSPGRTEAFF. For the CDR3, the DNA is TGTGCCAGCAGTCCCGGGAGGACTGAAGCTTTCTTT.

This clonotype was found a few times. This sequence joins TRBV5-1 and TRBJ2-1; 9 positions agree with TRBD2. The CDR3 has 17 amino acids. Germline CDR1 SGHRS, CDR2 YFSETQ. The V segment lost 4 bases and the J segment 0 bases; nucleotides outside the gene matches: 8. The CDR3: CASSGESAGGSYNEQFF. For the CDR3, the DNA is TGCGCCAGCAGCGGGGAGTCAGCGGGAGGCTCCTACAATGAGCAGTTCTTC.

This chain links TRBV29-1 with TRBJ1-5; a weak D match, TRBD1 (5 bases). Germline V gives CDR1 SQVTM, CDR2 ANQGSEA. This CDR3 has 13 residues. Trimming shortened V by 1 base and J by 6 bases, and 10 bases separated the two germline ends. The CDR3 nucleotides are TGCAGCGTTGAAGGGACACCCGGTCAGCCCCAGCATTTT. This encodes CSVEGTPGQPQHF. Variable domain in full (rest from reference TRBV29-1 and TRBJ1-5): SAVISQKPSRDICQRGTSLTIQCQVDSQVTMMFWYRQQPGQSLTLIATANQGSEATYESGFVIDKFPISRPNLTFSTLTVSNMSPEDSSIYLCSVEGTPGQPQHFGDGTRLSIL.

The V gene is TRBV5-1, the J gene TRBJ2-1; 10 bases match TRBD2. CDR3 length: 15 amino acids. CDR1 is SGHRS and CDR2 is YFSETQ in the germline V gene. V shed 0 bases and J 4 bases; nucleotides not matched to a gene: 1. The CDR3 coding sequence is TGCGCCAGCAGCTTGGCTAGCGGGGGTTACAATGAGCAGTTCTTC. Its translation is CASSLASGGYNEQFF.

This clonotype has more than one count but fewer than ten. The chain combines TRBV20-1 with TRBJ1-1; D gene uncertain. CDR3 size: 16 residues. CDR1 and CDR2 from the germline V gene are DFQATT and SNEGSKA (reference sequence). V dropped 0 bases and J dropped 0 bases, with 14 bases sitting between them. This chain's CDR3 is CSARDRTAWLNTEAFF. Here the CDR3 DNA reads TGCAGTGCTAGAGATAGGACTGCTTGGCTGAACACTGAAGCTTTCTTT.

This clonotype was observed a handful of times. CDR3 nucleotides: TGTGCCAGCAGCCCTCAGGGATACCATTCACCCCTCCACTTT. Translation gives CASSPQGYHSPLHF. V gene TRBV12-3 or TRBV12-4 combines with J gene TRBJ1-6; TRBD1 is a possible D gene (5 bases). This CDR3 comprises 14 residues. Trimming shortened V by 6 bases and J by 8 bases, and 14 bases separated the two germline ends.

The chain uses TRBV2 and TRBJ2-7; TRBD1 agrees at 8 bases. CDR1 SNHLY and CDR2 FYNNEI come from the germline V gene. With V trimmed by 6 bases and J by 2 bases, 6 bases remained unmatched. This CDR3 has 14 amino acids. The CDR3 here is CASRTGQGTYEQYF. The CDR3 DNA follows: TGTGCCAGCAGGACCGGACAGGGTACCTACGAGCAGTACTTC.

This clonotype appeared a single time. The gene calls are TRBV5-4 and TRBJ2-7; D gene ambiguous. V dropped 1 base and J dropped 6 bases, with 11 bases sitting between them. The germline CDR1 and CDR2 sequences are SGHNT and YYREEE (reference sequence). CDR3 length: 13 residues. The CDR3 is CASSLPERREQYF. As DNA, the CDR3 is TGTGCCAGCAGCTTGCCAGAACGCCGCGAGCAGTACTTC.

This chain links TRBV20-1 with TRBJ2-4, with D hard to call. This CDR3 is built from 12 residues. Germline CDR1 is DFQATT and CDR2 is SNEGSKA (reference sequence). V was cut by 4 bases and J by 5 bases, with 9 bases left in between. CDR3 DNA sequence: TGCAGTGCTACGCGGCCCCAAAACATTCAGTACTTC. As protein: CSATRPQNIQYF.

This clonotype was found a few times. The chain employs TRBV18 and TRBJ1-1, with D unresolved. CDR3 length equals 16 residues. The V gene's germline CDR1 is KGHSH and CDR2 LQKENI. Trimming removed 3 bases at V and 6 bases at J, with 20 bases between. CDR3 nucleotide sequence: TGTGCCAGCTCACCGATCGAGGGCAATGTCGGGTCTGAAGCTTTCTTT. This encodes CASSPIEGNVGSEAFF.

The J gene is TRBJ1-1, the V gene TRBV5-1; the D gene is possibly TRBD1 (5 bases). The germline V gene has CDR1 SGHRS and CDR2 YFSETQ. The CDR3 loop spans 15 amino acids. Trimming removed 2 bases from V and 4 bases from J, with 15 bases in between. CDR3 in amino acids: CASSFGGELLTEAFF. In DNA, the CDR3 is TGCGCCAGCAGCTTCGGAGGGGAACTCCTCACTGAAGCTTTCTTT. Based on the CDR3 plus reference TRBV5-1 and TRBJ1-1, the full variable domain is KAGVTQTPRYLIKTRGQQVTLSCSPISGHRSVSWYQQTPGQGLQFLFEYFSETQRNKGNFPGRFSGRQFSNSRSEMNVSTLELGDSALYLCASSFGGELLTEAFFGQGTRLTVV.

This clonotype showed up just a few times. The genes are TRBV6-6 and TRBJ1-1, with no clear D. V was shortened by 2 bases and J by 8 bases, with 15 bases between the two germline ends. Per germline, CDR1 MNHNY and CDR2 SVGAGI (reference sequence). The CDR3 extends over 14 amino acids. The CDR3 region has the DNA TGTGCCAGCAGTTACCGAAGATTGGGCCGGGAAGCTTTCTTT. It specifies CASSYRRLGREAFF.

In this sample, this clonotype turned up many times. V gene TRBV20-1 combines with J gene TRBJ1-2; 7 nucleotides agree with TRBD1. The germline V gene has CDR1 DFQATT and CDR2 SNEGSKA (reference sequence). CDR3 length equals 15 residues. The ends lost 0 bases at V and 4 bases at J; junction bases unmatched: 8. In nucleotides, the CDR3 is TGCAGTGCTAGAGAAAGGGAGGGGGCTAGCTATGGCTACACCTTC. This translates into CSAREREGASYGYTF.

The chain joins TRBV6-2 or TRBV6-3 to TRBJ2-5; tentative D call: TRBD2 (6 bases). Trimming shortened V by 2 bases and J by 10 bases, and 11 bases separated the two germline ends. CDR1 and CDR2 from the germline V gene are MNHEY and SVGEGT. The CDR3 runs to 12 residues. CDR3: CASSYPRRGQYF. CDR3 coding DNA: TGTGCCAGCAGTTACCCTCGGAGGGGCCAGTACTTC.

The rearrangement links TRBV11-3 to TRBJ2-1; D gene ambiguous. From germline, CDR1 is SGHNT and CDR2 YENEEA. Trimming shortened V by 0 bases and J by 6 bases, and 6 bases separated the two germline ends. This CDR3 has 13 residues. The DNA of the CDR3 is TGTGCCAGCAGCTTAGACACCCCCAATGAGCAGTTCTTC. It is translated as CASSLDTPNEQFF.

This clonotype was observed a few times. The V and J genes are TRBV6-5 and TRBJ2-7; D is perhaps TRBD1 (6 bases). The CDR3 contains 15 residues. V lost 6 bases, J lost 0 bases, and 15 bases lay in between. CDR1 is MNHEY, CDR2 SVGAGI, per germline. This CDR3 reads CASRDRDKSSYEQYF. The CDR3 DNA reads as TGTGCCAGCAGAGACCGGGACAAAAGCTCCTACGAGCAGTACTTC.

The CDR3 spells CASSLPPTSGSTDTQYF. CDR3 in DNA: TGTGCCAGCAGTTTACCACCGACTAGCGGGAGCACAGATACGCAGTATTTT. The chain couples TRBV12-3 or TRBV12-4 to TRBJ2-3, with 10 bases identical to TRBD2. The trim removed 2 bases at V and 0 bases at J, leaving 5 bases unmatched. The CDR3 runs to 17 residues.

The chain employs TRBV6-5 and TRBJ1-2; D might be TRBD1 (6 bases). Germline V lookup: CDR1 MNHEY, CDR2 SVGAGI. This CDR3 contains 16 residues. Trimming took off 5 bases at V and 6 bases at J, with 22 bases between the two ends. The CDR3 region has the DNA TGTGCCAGCAGTCCCCTCGGGGCAGGGGAGGAGAATGGCTACACCTTC. This gives the protein CASSPLGAGEENGYTF.

The chain has TRBV29-1 and TRBJ2-2; 9 positions agree with TRBD2. V shed 4 bases, J shed 6 bases, and the junction held 6 bases outside the gene matches. The CDR3 spans 14 residues. Germline V gene sequence: CDR1 SQVTM, CDR2 ANQGSEA. In nucleotides, the CDR3 is TGCAGCGTTGGTGGCGGGAGGGCCTCCGGGGAGCTGTTTTTT. Translated, it gives CSVGGGRASGELFF.

This clonotype came up a few times. This sequence joins TRBV7-6 and TRBJ2-3; TRBD2 matches 13 bases. CDR1 is SGHVS, CDR2 FNYEAQ, per germline. The CDR3 consists of 17 residues. V was clipped by 5 bases and J by 3 bases; unmatched bases: 8. The CDR3 spells CASSISPGLAGTDTQYF. The DNA of the CDR3 is TGTGCCAGCAGCATTAGTCCGGGACTAGCGGGAACAGATACGCAGTATTTT.

V is TRBV7-9 and J is TRBJ1-1, with 9 bases that match TRBD1. Trimming cost V 5 bases and J 3 bases; bases outside gene matches: 10. The CDR3 is 16 residues long. Germline CDR1 SEHNR, CDR2 FQNEAQ (reference sequence). The CDR3 bases are TGTGCCAGCAGCCTACGACCCCGGGACAGGGACACTGAAGCTTTCTTT. Its protein is CASSLRPRDRDTEAFF.

This clonotype was detected only once. The conserved closing phenylalanine or tryptophan is absent in this CDR3, likely reflecting a read error. The J gene is TRBJ1-6, the V gene TRBV20-1; 9 bases agree with TRBD1. CDR1 and CDR2 from the germline V gene are DFQATT and SNEGSKA (reference sequence). V dropped 1 base and J dropped 9; count of bases not matched to a gene: 7. This CDR3 region has 15 residues. CDR3 nucleotides: TGCAGTGCTAGAGCCGGGACAGGGCCCGGTTCACCCCTCCACTTG. Translation: CSARAGTGPGSPLHL.

This clonotype was picked up many times. The chain is built from TRBV20-1 and TRBJ1-1; weak D call: TRBD1 (6 bases). This CDR3 has 13 amino acids. Germline V gene lookup returns CDR1 DFQATT and CDR2 SNEGSKA (reference sequence). V lost 6 bases to trimming and J lost 4 bases, with 15 bases between them. The CDR3 here is CSAPKEGGTEAFF. The CDR3 coding sequence is TGCAGTGCACCCAAGGAGGGGGGCACTGAAGCTTTCTTT.

V usage is TRBV10-3 and J usage is TRBJ1-6, with 7 bases identical to TRBD1. The V gene end was trimmed by 3 bases and the J gene end by 9 bases; junction bases not matched to a gene: 8. The CDR3 runs 15 residues. Germline V gene lookup returns CDR1 ENHRY and CDR2 SYGVKD. The CDR3 loop is CAISDRDRDGSPLHF. For the CDR3, the DNA is TGTGCCATCAGTGACCGCGACAGGGACGGTTCACCCCTCCACTTT.